This T cell receptor beta chain was documented in a study of blood T cell repertoires in COVID-19. Study context: Both acute and convalescent COVID-19 samples were obtained from the United States, Italy and Spain.

Germline assignment: CDR1 SGHRS and CDR2 YFSETQ. There are 16 residues in the CDR3. J lost 3 bases, V lost 4 bases, and 7 bases had no gene match. Original data processing: Nucleated cell number was recorded as an estimate derived from reference gene primer amplification. Profiled with immunoSEQ multiplex PCR; TCRdb holds only in-frame clones, not every one. V, J and clone size are taken as reported in that table, and D and trimming were inferred from the DNA itself. The table has fewer than 250,000 clones, around four fifths seen once; the top ten hold approximately 7.4%. The clonotype originates from a woman aged 45-65 years with acute or convalescent COVID-19. Sequencing used peripheral blood. This chain links TRBV5-1 with TRBJ2-3; 11 nucleotides agree with TRBD2. CDR3 region: CASSRTGTSGTDTQYF. In nucleotides, the CDR3 is TGCGCCAGCAGCCGTACCGGGACTAGCGGTACAGATACGCAGTATTTT.